The sequence of this T cell receptor beta chain was determined in a study of T cell responses to AZD1222 COVID-19 vaccine. Sequencing was performed with immunoSEQ multiplex PCR; in TCRdb, only in-frame clones are kept and a portion is missing. The sample contains 130,000 to 150,000 clones, approximately 89% of which appear only once. This specimen consisted of peripheral blood, obtained 28 days after the second AZD1222 dose. The sequence derives from an adult who received the AZD1222 COVID-19 vaccine.

CDR3 loop: CASSYRDNSYEQYF. The CDR3 DNA reads TGTGCCAGCAGTTACCGTGACAACTCCTACGAGCAGTACTTC. This chain connects TRBV6-2 or TRBV6-3 to TRBJ2-7; D is ambiguous. The CDR3 covers 14 residues. The germline V and J ends were trimmed by 2 bases and 0 bases, with 8 bases remaining between them. Germline assignment: CDR1 MNHEY and CDR2 SVGEGT.